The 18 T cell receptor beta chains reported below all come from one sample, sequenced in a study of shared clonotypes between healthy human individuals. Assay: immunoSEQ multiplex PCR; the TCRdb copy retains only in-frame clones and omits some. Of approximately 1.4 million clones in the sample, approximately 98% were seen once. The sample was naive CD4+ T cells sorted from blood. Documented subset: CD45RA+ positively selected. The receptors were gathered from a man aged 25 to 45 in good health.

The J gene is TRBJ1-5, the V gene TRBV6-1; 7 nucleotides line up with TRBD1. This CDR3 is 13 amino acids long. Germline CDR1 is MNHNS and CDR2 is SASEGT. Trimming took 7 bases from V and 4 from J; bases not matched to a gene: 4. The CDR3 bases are TGTGCCAGCATCAGGGGGTCAAATCAGCCCCAGCATTTT. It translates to CASIRGSNQPQHF.

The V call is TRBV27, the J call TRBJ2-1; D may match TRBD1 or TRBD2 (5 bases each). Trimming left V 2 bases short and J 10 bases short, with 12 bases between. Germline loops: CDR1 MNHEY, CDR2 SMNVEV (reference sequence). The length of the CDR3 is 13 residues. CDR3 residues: CASSLPPGTEQFF. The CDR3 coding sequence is TGTGCCAGCAGTTTACCTCCCGGGACCGAGCAGTTCTTC.

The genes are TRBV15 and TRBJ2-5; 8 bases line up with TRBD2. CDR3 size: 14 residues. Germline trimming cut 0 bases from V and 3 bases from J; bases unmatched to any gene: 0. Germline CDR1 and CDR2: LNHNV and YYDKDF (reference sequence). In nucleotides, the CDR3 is TGTGCCACCAGCAGAGAAGCGGGAGAAGAGACCCAGTACTTC. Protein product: CATSREAGEETQYF. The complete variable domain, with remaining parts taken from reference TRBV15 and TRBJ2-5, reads DAMVIQNPRYQVTQFGKPVTLSCSQTLNHNVMYWYQQKSSQAPKLLFHYYDKDFNNEADTPDNFQSRRPNTSFCFLDIRSPGLGDTAMYLCATSREAGEETQYFGPGTRLLVL.

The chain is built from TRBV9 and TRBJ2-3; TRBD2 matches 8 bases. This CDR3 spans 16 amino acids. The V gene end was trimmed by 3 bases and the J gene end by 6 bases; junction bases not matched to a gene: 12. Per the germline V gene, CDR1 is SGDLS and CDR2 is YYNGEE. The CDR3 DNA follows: TGTGCCAGCAGCGCAAGGACTAGCATTAAGACGGATACGCAGTATTTT. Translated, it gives CASSARTSIKTDTQYF.

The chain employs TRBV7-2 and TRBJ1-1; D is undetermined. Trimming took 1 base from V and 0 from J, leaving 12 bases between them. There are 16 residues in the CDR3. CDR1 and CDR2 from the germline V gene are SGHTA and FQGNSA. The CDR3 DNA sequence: TGTGCCAGCAGCTTAGTGTCTCGGCAGATGAACACTGAAGCTTTCTTT. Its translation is CASSLVSRQMNTEAFF. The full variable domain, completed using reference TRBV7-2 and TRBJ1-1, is GAGVSQSPSNKVTEKGKDVELRCDPISGHTALYWYRQSLGQGLEFLIYFQGNSAPDKSGLPSDRFSAERTGGSVSTLTIQRTQQEDSAVYLCASSLVSRQMNTEAFFGQGTRLTVV.

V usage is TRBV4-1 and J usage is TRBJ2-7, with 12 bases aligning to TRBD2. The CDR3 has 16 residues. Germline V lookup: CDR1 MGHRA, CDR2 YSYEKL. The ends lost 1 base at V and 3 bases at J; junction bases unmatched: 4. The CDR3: CASSQGLAGDLYEQYF. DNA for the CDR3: TGCGCCAGCAGCCAAGGACTAGCGGGAGACCTCTACGAGCAGTACTTC.

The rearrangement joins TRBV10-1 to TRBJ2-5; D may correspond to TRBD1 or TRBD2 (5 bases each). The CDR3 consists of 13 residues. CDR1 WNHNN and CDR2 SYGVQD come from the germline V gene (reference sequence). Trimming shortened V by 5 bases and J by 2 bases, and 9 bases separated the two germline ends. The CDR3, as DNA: TGCGCCAGCAGTAGGGACGGACAAGAGACCCAGTACTTC. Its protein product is CASSRDGQETQYF.

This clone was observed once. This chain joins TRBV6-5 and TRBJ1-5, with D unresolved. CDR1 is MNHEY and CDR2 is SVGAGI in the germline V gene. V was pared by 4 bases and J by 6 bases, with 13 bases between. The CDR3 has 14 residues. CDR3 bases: TGTGCCAGCAGTTTTTCGGTTACTCGTCAGCCCCAGCATTTT. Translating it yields CASSFSVTRQPQHF.

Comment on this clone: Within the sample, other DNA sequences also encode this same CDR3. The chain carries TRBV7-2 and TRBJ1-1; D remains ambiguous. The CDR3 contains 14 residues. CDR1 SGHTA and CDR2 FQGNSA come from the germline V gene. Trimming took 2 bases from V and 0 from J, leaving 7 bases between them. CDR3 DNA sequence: TGTGCCAGCAGCTTATTAGGGCTGAACACTGAAGCTTTCTTT. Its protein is CASSLLGLNTEAFF.

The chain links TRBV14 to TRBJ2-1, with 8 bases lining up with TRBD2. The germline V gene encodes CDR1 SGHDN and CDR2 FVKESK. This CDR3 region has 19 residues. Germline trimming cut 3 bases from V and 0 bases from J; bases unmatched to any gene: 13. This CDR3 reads CASSHRLREGHISYNEQFF. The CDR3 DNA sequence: TGTGCCAGCAGCCACAGATTACGGGAGGGCCACATCTCCTACAATGAGCAGTTCTTC.

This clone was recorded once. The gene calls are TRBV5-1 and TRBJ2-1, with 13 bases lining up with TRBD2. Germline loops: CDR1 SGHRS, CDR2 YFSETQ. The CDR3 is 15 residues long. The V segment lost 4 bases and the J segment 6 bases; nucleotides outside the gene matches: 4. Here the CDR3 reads CASSETSGRANEQFF. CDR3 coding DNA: TGCGCCAGCAGCGAAACTAGCGGGAGGGCCAATGAGCAGTTCTTC.

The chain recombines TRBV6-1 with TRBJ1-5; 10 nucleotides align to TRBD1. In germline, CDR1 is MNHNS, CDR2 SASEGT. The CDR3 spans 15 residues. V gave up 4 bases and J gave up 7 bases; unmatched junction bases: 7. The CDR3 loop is CASSVRQGAGQPQHF. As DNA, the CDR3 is TGTGCCAGCAGTGTCCGACAGGGGGCAGGGCAGCCCCAGCATTTT.

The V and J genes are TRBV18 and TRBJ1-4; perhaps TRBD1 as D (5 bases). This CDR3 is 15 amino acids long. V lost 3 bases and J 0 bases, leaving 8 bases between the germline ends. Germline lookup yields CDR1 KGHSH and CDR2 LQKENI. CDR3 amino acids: CASSPGGTTNEKLFF. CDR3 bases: TGTGCCAGCTCACCGGGGGGGACAACTAATGAAAAACTGTTTTTT.

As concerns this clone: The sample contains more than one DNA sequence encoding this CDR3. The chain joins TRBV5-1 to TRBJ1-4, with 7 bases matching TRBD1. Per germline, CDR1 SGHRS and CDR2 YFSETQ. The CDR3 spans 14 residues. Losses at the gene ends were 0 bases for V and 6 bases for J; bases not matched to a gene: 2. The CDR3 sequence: CASSLAGTDEKLFF. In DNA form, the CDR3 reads TGCGCCAGCAGCTTGGCAGGGACAGATGAAAAACTGTTTTTT.

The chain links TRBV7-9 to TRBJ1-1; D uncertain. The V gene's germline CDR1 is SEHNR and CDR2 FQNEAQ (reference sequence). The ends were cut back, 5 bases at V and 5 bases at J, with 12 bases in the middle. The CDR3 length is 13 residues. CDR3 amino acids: CASSLSRLTEAFF. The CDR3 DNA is TGTGCCAGCAGCCTTTCGAGGTTGACTGAAGCTTTCTTT.

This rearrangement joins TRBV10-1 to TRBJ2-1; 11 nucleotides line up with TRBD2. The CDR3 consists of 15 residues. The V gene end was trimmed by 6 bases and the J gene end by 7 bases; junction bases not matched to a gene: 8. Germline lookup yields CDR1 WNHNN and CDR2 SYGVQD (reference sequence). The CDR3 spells CASRRWLAGGNEQFF. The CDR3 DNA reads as TGCGCCAGCAGGAGGTGGCTAGCGGGAGGAAATGAGCAGTTCTTC.

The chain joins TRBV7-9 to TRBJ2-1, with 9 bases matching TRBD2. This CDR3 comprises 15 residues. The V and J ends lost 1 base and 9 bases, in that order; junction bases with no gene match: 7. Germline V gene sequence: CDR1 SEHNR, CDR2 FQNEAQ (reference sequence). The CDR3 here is CASSLVAGVSGEQFF. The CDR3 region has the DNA TGTGCCAGCAGCTTAGTAGCGGGAGTATCCGGTGAGCAGTTCTTC. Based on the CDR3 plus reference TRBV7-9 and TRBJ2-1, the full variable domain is DTGVSQNPRHKITKRGQNVTFRCDPISEHNRLYWYRQTLGQGPEFLTYFQNEAQLEKSRLLSDRFSAERPKGSFSTLEIQRTEQGDSAMYLCASSLVAGVSGEQFFGPGTRLTVL.

CDR3 DNA: TGTGCCAGCAGCGGGGTAGGAACAGATACGCAGTATTTT. This codes for CASSGVGTDTQYF. The chain links TRBV9 to TRBJ2-3; no clear D. CDR3 length: 13 amino acids. Germline V CDR1 and CDR2: SGDLS, YYNGEE. V dropped 3 bases and J dropped 3 bases, with 8 bases sitting between them.